One and the same sample provided the 5 T cell receptor beta chains below, sequenced in a study of regulatory T cells in long-lasting Graves disease. Construction of TCR beta libraries relied on iRepertoire HTBI primers and on Arm-PCR targeting CDR3 regions. MiXCR, run by TCRdb on the multiplex PCR reads, gives a single entry per CDR3 protein. The repertoire holds approximately 560,000 distinct CDR3 sequences, with more than 15% as singletons. As for time point: newly diagnosed GD, antithyroid drugs for less than 3 months. From PBMCs, RNA was extracted and then used to make the TCR library. The sample also formed part of further work on T cells in Graves' hyperthyroidism and ophthalmopathy.

This specimen was peripheral blood mononuclear cells (PBMCs), taken at new diagnosis, from a patient treated with antithyroid drugs. All receptors derive from a young man with Graves disease.

This clonotype has at least ten counts. The gene calls are TRBV5-1 and TRBJ2-5; 9 bases are shared with TRBD2. Germline V gives CDR1 SGHRS, CDR2 YFSETQ. Trimming cost V 4 bases and J 5 bases; bases outside gene matches: 15. The CDR3 covers 17 residues. Written as DNA, the CDR3 is TGCGCCAGCAGCCGATCCCTGTCAGCGGGAGGAAGGGAGACCCAGTACTTC. This translates into CASSRSLSAGGRETQYF.

This chain uses TRBV27 with TRBJ2-1, with 10 bases identical to TRBD2. V trimming: 6 bases; J trimming: 7 bases; junction bases outside the gene matches: 15. The CDR3 length is 17 residues. CDR1 is MNHEY and CDR2 is SMNVEV in the germline V gene (reference sequence). The CDR3, as DNA: TGTGCCAGCAGCCCCATGGGAGCGGGAGGGGCGCTAAATGAGCAGTTCTTC. Protein: CASSPMGAGGALNEQFF.

The chain is built from TRBV5-1 and TRBJ2-3; a possible D gene is TRBD1 (7 bases). V was cut by 3 bases and J by 1 base, with 15 bases left in between. The CDR3 runs 16 residues. From germline, CDR1 is SGHRS and CDR2 YFSETQ. This CDR3 reads CASSSRGVLGTDTQYF. The CDR3 coding sequence is TGCGCCAGCAGCTCCAGGGGGGTCCTGGGCACAGATACGCAGTATTTT.

In its sample, this clonotype was seen many times. V usage is TRBV12-3 or TRBV12-4 and J usage is TRBJ1-2; D not resolved. V lost 7 bases and J 3 bases, leaving 12 bases between the germline ends. The CDR3 runs 13 residues. CDR3 sequence (DNA): TGTGCCAGCACCAAGACCGTAGACTATGGCTACACCTTC. Translating gives CASTKTVDYGYTF.

This clonotype showed up just a few times. The V gene is TRBV20-1, the J gene TRBJ1-6; TRBD1 aligns across 11 bases. The CDR3 runs 17 residues. V shed 5 bases, J shed 7 bases, and the junction held 13 bases outside the gene matches. In germline, CDR1 is DFQATT, CDR2 SNEGSKA (reference sequence). CDR3 loop: CSASRTGGAGRNSPLHF. The CDR3 nucleotides are TGCAGTGCTTCCCGGACAGGGGGCGCAGGAAGAAATTCACCCCTCCACTTT.